Listed below are T cell receptor beta chains from one sample, sequenced in a study of shared clonotypes between healthy human individuals. Profiling relied on immunoSEQ multiplex PCR, and the TCRdb table lists in-frame clones only, not all of them. The profile covers approximately 2.3 million clones, with 80% to 95% appearing a single time and 0.39% taken by the ten largest. The sequenced material came from naive CD4+ T cells from PBMCs. These receptors were taken from a young man in good health. Some clones in this sample may be carry-over from other donors' samples. Both conserved end residues are part of each CDR3. Each record gives: J gene, V gene, CDR3 protein.

J gene: TRBJ2-7
V gene: TRBV7-2
CDR3 protein: CASSSVQWTYEQYF

J gene: TRBJ2-3
V gene: TRBV2
CDR3 protein: CASRGILANYTDTQYF

J gene: TRBJ2-5
V gene: TRBV6-1
CDR3 protein: CASSERGPRTETQYF

J gene: TRBJ2-3
V gene: TRBV5-1
CDR3 protein: CASSLGAGGPDTQYF

J gene: TRBJ2-1
V gene: TRBV6-5
CDR3 protein: CASTPRLSSYNEQFF

J gene: TRBJ2-7
V gene: TRBV19
CDR3 protein: CASSIVGTSVYEQYF

J gene: TRBJ2-7
V gene: TRBV6-4
CDR3 protein: CATRVQIEQYF

J gene: TRBJ1-1
V gene: TRBV7-3
CDR3 protein: CASSLAQGGMNTEAFF

J gene: TRBJ1-5
V gene: TRBV28
CDR3 protein: CASSSPGVRTSNQPQHF

J gene: TRBJ2-3
V gene: TRBV5-4
CDR3 protein: CASSQGQKSTDTQYF

J gene: TRBJ1-1
V gene: TRBV2
CDR3 protein: CASSDEGLTRAFF

J gene: TRBJ1-1
V gene: TRBV5-1
CDR3 protein: CASSLEAALTEAFF

J gene: TRBJ1-5
V gene: TRBV5-4
CDR3 protein: CASSLGPGATNQPQHF

J gene: TRBJ2-1
V gene: TRBV10-3
CDR3 protein: CAISSAVGSSYNEQFF

J gene: TRBJ2-7
V gene: TRBV5-1
CDR3 protein: CASSSRGRGNYEQYF

J gene: TRBJ2-7
V gene: TRBV6-6
CDR3 protein: CASRKLAGGPEQYF

J gene: TRBJ2-7
V gene: TRBV30
CDR3 protein: CAWDRDRAYEQYF

J gene: TRBJ2-3
V gene: TRBV5-6
CDR3 protein: CASSLPGDGTDTQYF

J gene: TRBJ2-7
V gene: TRBV6-6
CDR3 protein: CASSYSGGSEQYF

J gene: TRBJ1-1
V gene: TRBV7-3
CDR3 protein: CASSLLSGQGAAFF

J gene: TRBJ1-5
V gene: TRBV18
CDR3 protein: CASSPAFNQPQHF

J gene: TRBJ1-4
V gene: TRBV9
CDR3 protein: CASSVGVAIEKLFF

J gene: TRBJ2-7
V gene: TRBV30
CDR3 protein: CAWSKTRDFSSYYEQYF

J gene: TRBJ2-3
V gene: TRBV28
CDR3 protein: CASGLGGLAGFAGTDTQYF

J gene: TRBJ2-1
V gene: TRBV5-4
CDR3 protein: CASSLTGGAYNEQFF

J gene: TRBJ1-2
V gene: TRBV7-9
CDR3 protein: CASRQERWTGYYGYTF

J gene: TRBJ2-7
V gene: TRBV7-2
CDR3 protein: CASSFSGPVSEQYF

J gene: TRBJ2-7
V gene: TRBV4-1
CDR3 protein: CASSLGRGAYEQYF

J gene: TRBJ2-4
V gene: TRBV10-3
CDR3 protein: CAISESPPQGAKNIQYF

J gene: TRBJ1-2
V gene: TRBV28
CDR3 protein: CASSIGTGVANYGYTF

J gene: TRBJ2-7
V gene: TRBV28
CDR3 protein: CASSTTPNEQYF